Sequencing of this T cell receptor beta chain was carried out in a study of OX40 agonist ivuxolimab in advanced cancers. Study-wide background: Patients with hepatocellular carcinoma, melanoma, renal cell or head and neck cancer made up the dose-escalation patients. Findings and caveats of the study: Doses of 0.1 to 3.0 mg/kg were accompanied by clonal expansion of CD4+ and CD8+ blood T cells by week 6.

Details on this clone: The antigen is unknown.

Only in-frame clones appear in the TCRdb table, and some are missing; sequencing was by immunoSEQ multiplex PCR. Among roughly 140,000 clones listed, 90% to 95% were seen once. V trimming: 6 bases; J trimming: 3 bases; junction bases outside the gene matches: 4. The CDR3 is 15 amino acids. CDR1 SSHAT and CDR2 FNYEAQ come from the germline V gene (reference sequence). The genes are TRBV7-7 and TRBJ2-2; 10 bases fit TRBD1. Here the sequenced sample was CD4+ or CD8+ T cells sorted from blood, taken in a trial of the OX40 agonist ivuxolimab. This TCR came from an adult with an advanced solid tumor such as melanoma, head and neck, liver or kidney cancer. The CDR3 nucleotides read TGTGCCAGCAGACACGGGACAGGGGACACCGGGGAGCTGTTTTTT. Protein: CASRHGTGDTGELFF.